The 15 T cell receptor beta chains below come from one sample, sequenced in a study of cytomegalovirus exposure and HLA in healthy donors. The study ran its PCR with 60 Vbeta and 13 Jbeta primers. TCRdb keeps only in-frame clones here, not all; method: immunoSEQ multiplex PCR. The table has roughly 55,000 clones, around 81% seen once; the top ten hold approximately 2.5%. Specimen: PBMCs. These receptors all stem from a boy between 10 and 17 years old in good health and CMV-seropositive.

In this sample, this clone turned up once. An end of the junction differs from the germline gene, which may be a read error. The gene calls are TRBV7-7 and TRBJ2-2; maybe TRBD2 (6 bases). CDR1 SSHAT and CDR2 FNYEAQ come from the germline V gene (reference sequence). This CDR3 has 14 residues. CDR3 in amino acids: CASSLREAHGELFF. In nucleotides, the CDR3 is TGTGCTAGCAGCTTAAGGGAGGCACACGGGGAGCTGTTTTTT.

The chain recombines TRBV19 with TRBJ1-5; the D gene is possibly TRBD1 (6 bases). Trimming removed 10 bases from V and 0 bases from J, with 22 bases in between. This CDR3 has 17 residues. In germline, CDR1 is LNHDA, CDR2 SQIVND (reference sequence). The CDR3 DNA follows: TGTGCCACCGACCTCAGGGGCGACATAGTTAGCAATCAGCCCCAGCATTTT. Translated: CATDLRGDIVSNQPQHF. The full variable domain, with the rest looked up from reference TRBV19 and TRBJ1-5, is DGGITQSPKYLFRKEGQNVTLSCEQNLNHDAMYWYRQDPGQGLRLIYYSQIVNDFQKGDIAEGYSVSREKKESFPLTVTSAQKNPTAFYLCATDLRGDIVSNQPQHFGDGTRLSIL.

The chain is built from TRBV7-9 and TRBJ2-3; 7 bases fit TRBD2. The trim removed 3 bases at V and 4 bases at J, leaving 7 bases unmatched. This CDR3 has 15 residues. CDR1 is SEHNR, CDR2 FQNEAQ, per germline (reference sequence). CDR3 residues: CASSLGRGGADTQYF. For the CDR3, the DNA is TGTGCCAGCAGCTTGGGACGGGGAGGGGCAGATACGCAGTATTTT.

The V call is TRBV2, the J call TRBJ1-2, with a possible D match to TRBD1 (5 bases). The CDR3 sequence is 13 residues long. Germline V lookup: CDR1 SNHLY, CDR2 FYNNEI. Trimming removed 4 bases at V and 9 bases at J, with 15 bases between. CDR3 region: CASSAGYEPRYTF. CDR3 bases: TGTGCCAGCAGTGCAGGGTACGAACCGCGCTACACCTTC. Full variable domain (remainder filled in from reference TRBV2 and TRBJ1-2): EPEVTQTPSHQVTQMGQEVILRCVPISNHLYFYWYRQILGQKVEFLVSFYNNEISEKSEIFDDQFSVERPDGSNFTLKIRSTKLEDSAMYFCASSAGYEPRYTFGSGTRLTVV.

This clone has a handful of counts. The chain carries TRBV5-1 and TRBJ1-2; D gene unclear. V dropped 0 bases and J dropped 4 bases, with 16 bases sitting between them. CDR1 is SGHRS and CDR2 is YFSETQ in the germline V gene. CDR3 length: 16 amino acids. CDR3 sequence (DNA): TGCGCCAGCAGCTTGGGCAGGACCAGCGGTGCCTATGGCTACACCTTC. Translating it yields CASSLGRTSGAYGYTF.

This chain connects TRBV4-2 to TRBJ2-5; D might be TRBD2 (7 bases). The CDR3 totals 16 residues. The germline V gene encodes CDR1 LGHNA and CDR2 YNFKEQ. V gave up 4 bases and J gave up 3 bases, with 18 bases separating them. The chain's CDR3 is CASSRGGGRGEETQYF. CDR3 nucleotides: TGTGCCAGCAGCCGAGGGGGGGGCCGAGGGGAAGAGACCCAGTACTTC.

V usage is TRBV4-1 and J usage is TRBJ2-3; tentatively, D is TRBD2 (5 bases). CDR1 and CDR2 from the germline V gene are MGHRA and YSYEKL. This CDR3 comprises 13 residues. The ends were cut back, 1 base at V and 6 bases at J, with 8 bases in the middle. For the CDR3, the DNA is TGCGCCAGCAGCCAAGGCGGGCGGGATACGCAGTATTTT. As protein: CASSQGGRDTQYF.

The V gene is TRBV4-1, the J gene TRBJ1-6; unclear D gene. The CDR3 extends over 13 amino acids. Trimming removed 2 bases at V and 13 bases at J, with 12 bases between. The germline V gene encodes CDR1 MGHRA and CDR2 YSYEKL. In DNA form, the CDR3 reads TGCGCCAGCAGCCAAATCTCGGTGCTTCCCCTCCACTTT. It translates to CASSQISVLPLHF.

The chain couples TRBV2 to TRBJ1-5; possibly TRBD1 for D (6 bases). V was trimmed by 5 bases and J by 6 bases, leaving 14 bases between them. The CDR3 totals 14 residues. Germline V gene lookup returns CDR1 SNHLY and CDR2 FYNNEI. This chain's CDR3 is CASSQGRGGQPQHF. The CDR3 DNA sequence: TGTGCCAGCAGTCAAGGCAGGGGCGGTCAGCCCCAGCATTTT.

The V call is TRBV19, the J call TRBJ1-2; D remains ambiguous. CDR1 LNHDA and CDR2 SQIVND come from the germline V gene (reference sequence). The CDR3 contains 13 residues. V shed 4 bases and J shed 0 bases, with 6 bases lying between them. The CDR3 protein is CASSTRANYGYTF. For the CDR3, the DNA is TGTGCCAGTAGTACTCGGGCTAACTATGGCTACACCTTC. The variable domain in full, with the rest retrieved from reference TRBV19 and TRBJ1-2, is DGGITQSPKYLFRKEGQNVTLSCEQNLNHDAMYWYRQDPGQGLRLIYYSQIVNDFQKGDIAEGYSVSREKKESFPLTVTSAQKNPTAFYLCASSTRANYGYTFGSGTRLTVV.

The V call is TRBV5-6, the J call TRBJ2-7; a weak D match, TRBD2 (6 bases). The germline gives CDR1 SGHDT, CDR2 YYEEEE. V shed 2 bases and J shed 4 bases, with 16 bases lying between them. The CDR3 spans 15 residues. The CDR3 DNA reads TGTGCCAGCAGCTTTTACGGATCCGGGGGTTACGAGCAGTACTTC. Translating it yields CASSFYGSGGYEQYF.

The CDR3 region has the DNA TGTGCCAGCAGTTCAGCAGGGGCCCCCTCTGGGGCCAACGTCCTGACTTTC. Translating it yields CASSSAGAPSGANVLTF. The chain combines TRBV28 with TRBJ2-6; the D gene is possibly TRBD1 (6 bases). Germline V lookup: CDR1 MDHEN, CDR2 SYDVKM. The CDR3 length is 17 residues. V gave up 4 bases and J gave up 0 bases, with 13 bases separating them.

V and J are TRBV29-1 and TRBJ2-3, with 10 bases that match TRBD1. Per germline, CDR1 SQVTM and CDR2 ANQGSEA. The CDR3 totals 15 residues. Unmatched junction bases numbered 9, after V lost 7 bases and J lost 2 bases. The DNA of the CDR3 is TGCAGCGCTTCCCAGACAGGGGGCCTCACAGATACGCAGTATTTT. Amino acid sequence: CSASQTGGLTDTQYF.

The rearrangement links TRBV13 to TRBJ1-6; D ambiguous. This CDR3 spans 13 amino acids. From germline, CDR1 is PRHDT and CDR2 FYEKMQ (reference sequence). With 2 bases removed from V and 5 bases from J, the gap between germline ends came to 4 bases. The CDR3 protein is CASSLQNNSPLHF. CDR3 nucleotide sequence: TGTGCCAGCAGCTTACAGAATAATTCACCCCTCCACTTT.

The chain has TRBV18 and TRBJ1-1; possible D gene TRBD1, 5 bases. From germline, CDR1 is KGHSH and CDR2 LQKENI. V was shortened by 3 bases and J by 3 bases, with 8 bases between the two germline ends. This CDR3 region has 13 residues. The CDR3 sequence is CASSPSGDTEAFF. As DNA, the CDR3 is TGTGCCAGCTCACCCTCGGGGGACACTGAAGCTTTCTTT.